A single T cell receptor beta chain is shown here with its context. Antigen unknown. The record originates from a study of neoadjuvant nivolumab and ipilimumab in lung cancer. The CDR3 is 14 residues long. CDR1 and CDR2 (germline): MNHNS, SASEGT. J lost 4 bases, V lost 7 bases, and 7 bases had no gene match. Repertoires were generated with immunoSEQ multiplex PCR, while TCRdb's copy carries only in-frame clones and drops some. The repertoire consists of around 6,000 clones, with 65% occurring once and the leading ten covering more than 12%. Findings and limits, study-wide: Resected tumors had greater TCR richness and clonality than uninvolved lung.

This specimen consisted of tumor tissue, obtained after neoadjuvant nivolumab, alone or with ipilimumab, at or shortly before surgery. This clonotype originated in an adult with non-small cell lung cancer. The rearrangement uses TRBV6-1 and TRBJ2-5; 9 bases map to TRBD1. CDR3 in amino acids: CASTLQGARETQYF. In nucleotides, the CDR3 is TGTGCCAGCACCCTACAGGGGGCAAGAGAGACCCAGTACTTC.